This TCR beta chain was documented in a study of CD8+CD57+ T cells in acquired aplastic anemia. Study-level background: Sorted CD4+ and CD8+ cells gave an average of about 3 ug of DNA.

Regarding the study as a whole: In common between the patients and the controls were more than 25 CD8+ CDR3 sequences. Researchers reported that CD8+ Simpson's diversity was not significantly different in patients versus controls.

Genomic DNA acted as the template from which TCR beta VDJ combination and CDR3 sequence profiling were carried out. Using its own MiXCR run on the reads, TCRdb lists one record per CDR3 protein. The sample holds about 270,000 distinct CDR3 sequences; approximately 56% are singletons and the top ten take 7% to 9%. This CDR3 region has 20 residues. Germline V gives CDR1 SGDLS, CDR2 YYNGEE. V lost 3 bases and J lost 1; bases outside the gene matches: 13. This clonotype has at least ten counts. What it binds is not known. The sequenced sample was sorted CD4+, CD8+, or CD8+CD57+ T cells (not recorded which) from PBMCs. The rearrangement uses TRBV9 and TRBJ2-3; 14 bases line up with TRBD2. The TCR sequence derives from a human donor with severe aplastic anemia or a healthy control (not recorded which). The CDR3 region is CASSGRGLAGADGGTDTQYF. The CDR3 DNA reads TGTGCCAGCAGCGGAAGGGGACTAGCGGGGGCGGATGGGGGCACAGATACGCAGTATTTT.